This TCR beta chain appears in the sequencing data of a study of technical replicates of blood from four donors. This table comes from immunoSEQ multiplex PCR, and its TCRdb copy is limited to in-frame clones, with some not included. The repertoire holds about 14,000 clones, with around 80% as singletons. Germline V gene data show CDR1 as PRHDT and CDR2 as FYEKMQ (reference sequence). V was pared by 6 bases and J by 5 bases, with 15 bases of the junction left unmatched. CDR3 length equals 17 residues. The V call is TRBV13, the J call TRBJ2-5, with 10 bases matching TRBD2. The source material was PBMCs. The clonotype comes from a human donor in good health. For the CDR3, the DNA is TGTGCCAGCAGTCGAACCGGGTCTAGCGGGAGTCGGGAGACCCAGTACTTC. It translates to CASSRTGSSGSRETQYF.